This T cell receptor beta chain was recovered during a study of shared clonotypes between healthy human individuals. The sample holds a few counts of this clone. Its specificity is not known. The CD4+ fraction was divided into a CD45RA+ naive subset and a CD45RA-negative memory subset. This CDR3 region has 14 residues. Study processing details: ImmunoSEQ supplied junction-only sequences lacking quality scores, so filtering was different. TCRdb keeps only in-frame clones here, not all; method: immunoSEQ multiplex PCR. D and trimming were read from the DNA, whereas the V and J calls and clone size are those reported in that table. The sample has roughly 700,000 clones, approximately 74% seen once. Study-wide results and limits: The donor pool, a small one, limited the genetic and exposure-history diversity represented. Deeper or shallower sequencing was expected to change how clonotypes are shared among donors.

Sequenced material: memory CD4+ T cells sorted from blood. Indicated subset: CD45RA-negative fraction. The V gene is TRBV21-1, the J gene TRBJ1-2. TRBV21-1 is a pseudogene locus. This clonotype was obtained from a woman aged 30 to 39 in good health. The CDR3 coding sequence is TGTGCCAGCAGCAACCGCGAAAGCAGCTATGGCTACACCTTC. Translating gives CASSNRESSYGYTF.